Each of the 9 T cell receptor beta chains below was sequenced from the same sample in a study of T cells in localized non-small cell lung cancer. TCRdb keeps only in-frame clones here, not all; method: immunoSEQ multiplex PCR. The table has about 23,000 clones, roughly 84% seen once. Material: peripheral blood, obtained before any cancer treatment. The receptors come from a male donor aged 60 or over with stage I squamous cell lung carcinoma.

CDR3 nucleotides: TGCGCCAGCAGCATAGCGGGACAGGGAAACGAGCAGTACTTC. Protein: CASSIAGQGNEQYF. This chain links TRBV5-1 with TRBJ2-7; tentative D call: TRBD1 (9 bases). V was shortened by 4 bases and J by 5 bases, with 16 bases between the two germline ends. Germline CDR1 is SGHRS and CDR2 is YFSETQ. This CDR3 has 14 residues.

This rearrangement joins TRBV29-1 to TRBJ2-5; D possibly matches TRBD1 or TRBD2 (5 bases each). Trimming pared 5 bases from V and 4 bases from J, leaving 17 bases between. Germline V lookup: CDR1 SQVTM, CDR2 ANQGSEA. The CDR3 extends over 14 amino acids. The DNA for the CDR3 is TGCAGCGTTTCGCAGGGCCCTCGGGGAGAGACCCAGTACTTC. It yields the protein CSVSQGPRGETQYF.

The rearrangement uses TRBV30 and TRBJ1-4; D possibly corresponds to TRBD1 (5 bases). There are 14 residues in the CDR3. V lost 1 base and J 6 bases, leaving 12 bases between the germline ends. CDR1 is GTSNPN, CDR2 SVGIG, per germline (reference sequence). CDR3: CAWSAFGTYEKLFF. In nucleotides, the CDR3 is TGTGCCTGGAGTGCCTTCGGGACCTATGAAAAACTGTTTTTT.

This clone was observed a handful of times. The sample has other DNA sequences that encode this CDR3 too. Written as DNA, the CDR3 is TGTGCCAGCAGTGCCGGGCCTTATAATTCACCCCTCCACTTT. Translated: CASSAGPYNSPLHF. This rearrangement joins TRBV6-1 to TRBJ1-6; no definite D call. There are 14 residues in the CDR3. The V gene lost 4 bases and the J gene lost 4 bases, with 8 bases spanning the gap. Germline CDR1 reads MNHNS; CDR2 reads SASEGT.

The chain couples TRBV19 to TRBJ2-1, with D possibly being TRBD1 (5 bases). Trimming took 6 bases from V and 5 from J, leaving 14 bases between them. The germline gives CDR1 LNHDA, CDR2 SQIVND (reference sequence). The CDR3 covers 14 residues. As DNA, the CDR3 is TGTGCCAGTAGGGGATATAGGGGTAACAATGAGCAGTTCTTC. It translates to CASRGYRGNNEQFF.

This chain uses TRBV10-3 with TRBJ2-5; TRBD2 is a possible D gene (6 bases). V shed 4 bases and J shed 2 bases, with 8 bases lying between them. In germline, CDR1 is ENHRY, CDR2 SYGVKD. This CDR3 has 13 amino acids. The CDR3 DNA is TGTGCCATCAGTGGGAGGGCTCAAGAGACCCAGTACTTC. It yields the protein CAISGRAQETQYF.

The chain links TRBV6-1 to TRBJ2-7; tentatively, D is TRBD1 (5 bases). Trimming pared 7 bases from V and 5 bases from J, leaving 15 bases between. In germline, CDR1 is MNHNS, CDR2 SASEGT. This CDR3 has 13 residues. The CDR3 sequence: CASIRRQTDEQYF. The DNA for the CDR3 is TGTGCCAGCATACGACGACAGACGGACGAGCAGTACTTC.

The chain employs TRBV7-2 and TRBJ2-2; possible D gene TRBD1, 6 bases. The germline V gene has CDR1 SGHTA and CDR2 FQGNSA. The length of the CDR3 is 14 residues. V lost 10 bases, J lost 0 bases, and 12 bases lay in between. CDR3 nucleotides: TGTGCCATTAAAGGACAGACGAACACCGGGGAGCTGTTTTTT. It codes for CAIKGQTNTGELFF.

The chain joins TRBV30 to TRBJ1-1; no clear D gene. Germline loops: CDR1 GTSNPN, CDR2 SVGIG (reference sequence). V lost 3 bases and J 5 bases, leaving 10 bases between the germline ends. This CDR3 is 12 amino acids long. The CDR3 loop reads CAWRRTGTEAFF. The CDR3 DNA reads TGTGCCTGGAGAAGGACGGGGACTGAAGCTTTCTTT.